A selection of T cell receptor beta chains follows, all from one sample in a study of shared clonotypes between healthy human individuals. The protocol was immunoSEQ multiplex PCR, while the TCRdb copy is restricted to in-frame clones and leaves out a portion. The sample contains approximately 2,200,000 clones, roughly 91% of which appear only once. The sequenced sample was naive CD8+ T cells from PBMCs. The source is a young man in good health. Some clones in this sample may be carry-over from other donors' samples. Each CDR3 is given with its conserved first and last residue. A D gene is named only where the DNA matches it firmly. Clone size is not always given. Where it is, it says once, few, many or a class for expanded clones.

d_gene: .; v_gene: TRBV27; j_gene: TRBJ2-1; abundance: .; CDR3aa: CASKAGQSSYNEQFF; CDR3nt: TGTGCCAGCAAGGCAGGACAGAGCTCCTACAATGAGCAGTTCTTC
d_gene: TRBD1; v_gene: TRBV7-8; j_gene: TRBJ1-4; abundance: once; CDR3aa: CASSLAGQGTNEKLFF; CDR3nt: TGTGCCAGCAGCTTAGCTGGACAGGGAACTAATGAAAAACTGTTTTTT
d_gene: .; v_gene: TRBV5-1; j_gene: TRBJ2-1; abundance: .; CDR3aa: CASSWRVPPGYNEQFF; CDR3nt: TGCGCCAGCAGCTGGAGGGTCCCGCCGGGGTACAATGAGCAGTTCTTC
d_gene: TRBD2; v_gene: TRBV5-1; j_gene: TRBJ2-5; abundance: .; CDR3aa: CASSSAIGLAETQYF; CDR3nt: TGCGCCAGCAGCTCCGCCATTGGACTAGCAGAGACCCAGTACTTC
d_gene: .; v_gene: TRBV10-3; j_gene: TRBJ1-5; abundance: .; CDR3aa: CAISSTPGHNSNQPQHF; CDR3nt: TGTGCCATCAGTTCGACCCCGGGACACAATAGCAATCAGCCCCAGCATTTT
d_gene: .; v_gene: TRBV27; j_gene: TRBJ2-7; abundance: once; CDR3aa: CASSLGGTYEQYF; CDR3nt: TGTGCCAGCAGTTTGGGGGGAACTTACGAGCAGTACTTC
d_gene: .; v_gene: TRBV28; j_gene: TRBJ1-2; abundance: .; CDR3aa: CASNNGNYGYTF; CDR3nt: TGTGCCAGCAATAACGGGAACTATGGCTACACCTTC
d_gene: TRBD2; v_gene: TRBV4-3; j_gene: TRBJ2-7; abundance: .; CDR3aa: CASSQDAGGYYEQYF; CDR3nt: TGCGCCAGCAGCCAAGATGCGGGAGGGTACTACGAGCAGTACTTC
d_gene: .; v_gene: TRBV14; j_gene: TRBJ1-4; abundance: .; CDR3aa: CASSLVRGGVHEKLFF; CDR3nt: TGTGCCAGCAGCCTCGTACGCGGGGGAGTGCATGAAAAACTGTTTTTT
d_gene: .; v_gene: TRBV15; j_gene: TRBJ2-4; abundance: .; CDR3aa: CATSRGGSNIQYF; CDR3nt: TGTGCCACCAGCAGAGGGGGGAGCAACATTCAGTACTTC
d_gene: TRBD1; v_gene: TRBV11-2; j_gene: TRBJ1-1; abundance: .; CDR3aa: CASSLDRSQGGTEAFF; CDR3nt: TGTGCCAGCAGCTTAGATCGGAGTCAGGGGGGTACTGAAGCTTTCTTT
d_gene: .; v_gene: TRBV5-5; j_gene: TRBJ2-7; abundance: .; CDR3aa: CASSLGQGGEQYF; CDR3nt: TGTGCCAGCAGCTTGGGGCAGGGGGGCGAGCAGTACTTC
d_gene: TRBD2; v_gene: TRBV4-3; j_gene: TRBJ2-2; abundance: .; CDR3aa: CASSRGGGELFF; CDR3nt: TGCGCCAGCAGCCGCGGGGGCGGGGAGCTGTTTTTT
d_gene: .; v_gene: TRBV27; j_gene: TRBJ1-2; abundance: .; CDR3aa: CASSPLGTAYGYTF; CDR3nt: TGTGCCAGCAGTCCGTTAGGGACGGCCTATGGCTACACCTTC
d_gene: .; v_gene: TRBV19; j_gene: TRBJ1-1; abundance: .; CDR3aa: CASIGSGRWDTEAFF; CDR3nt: TGTGCCAGTATCGGGTCGGGGAGATGGGACACTGAAGCTTTCTTT
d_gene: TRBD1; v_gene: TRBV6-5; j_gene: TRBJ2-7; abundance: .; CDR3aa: CASSPRTGGAEQYF; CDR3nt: TGTGCCAGCAGTCCCCGGACAGGGGGCGCCGAGCAGTACTTC
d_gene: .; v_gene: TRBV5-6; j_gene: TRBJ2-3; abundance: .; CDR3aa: CASSLAGGADTQYF; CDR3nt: TGTGCCAGCAGCTTGGCCGGGGGAGCAGATACGCAGTATTTT
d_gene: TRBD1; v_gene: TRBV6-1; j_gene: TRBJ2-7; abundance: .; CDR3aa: CASSEIPPIGGQGSEQYF; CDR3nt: TGTGCCAGCAGTGAAATCCCCCCAATCGGGGGACAGGGTTCCGAGCAGTACTTC
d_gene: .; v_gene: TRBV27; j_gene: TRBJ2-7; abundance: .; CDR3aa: CASSPRFGEQYF; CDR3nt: TGTGCCAGCAGTCCAAGGTTTGGCGAGCAGTACTTC
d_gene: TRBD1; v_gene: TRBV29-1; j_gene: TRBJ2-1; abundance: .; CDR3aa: CSVAIRDRVYNEQFF; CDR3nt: TGCAGCGTTGCAATTCGGGACAGGGTTTACAATGAGCAGTTCTTC
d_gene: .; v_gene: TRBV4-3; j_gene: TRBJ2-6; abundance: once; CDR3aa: CASSHWGSGANVLTF; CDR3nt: TGCGCCAGCAGCCATTGGGGGTCCGGGGCCAACGTCCTGACTTTC
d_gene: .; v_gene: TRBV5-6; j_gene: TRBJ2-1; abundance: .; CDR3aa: CASSLDGRFYNEQFF; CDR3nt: TGTGCCAGCAGCTTGGACGGAAGGTTTTACAATGAGCAGTTCTTC
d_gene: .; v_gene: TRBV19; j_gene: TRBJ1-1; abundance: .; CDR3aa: CASTTTANTEAFF; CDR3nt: TGTGCCAGTACTACGACAGCGAACACTGAAGCTTTCTTT
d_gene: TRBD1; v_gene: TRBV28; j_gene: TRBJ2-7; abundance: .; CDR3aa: CASSLGTGECTF; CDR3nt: TGTGCCAGCAGTTTAGGGACAGGGGAATGCACCTTC
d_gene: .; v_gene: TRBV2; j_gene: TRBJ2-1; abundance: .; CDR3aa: CASSGGPSSYNEQFF; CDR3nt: TGTGCCAGCAGTGGAGGTCCGAGCTCCTACAATGAGCAGTTCTTC
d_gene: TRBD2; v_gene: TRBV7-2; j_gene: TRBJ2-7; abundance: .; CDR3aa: CASSSSIRRTSGIYEQYF; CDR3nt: TGTGCCAGCAGCTCCTCAATCCGAAGGACTAGCGGGATCTACGAGCAGTACTTC
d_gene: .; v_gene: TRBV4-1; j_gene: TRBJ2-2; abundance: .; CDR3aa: CASSPARVPTGELFF; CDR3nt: TGCGCCAGCAGCCCCGCCCGTGTACCCACCGGGGAGCTGTTTTTT
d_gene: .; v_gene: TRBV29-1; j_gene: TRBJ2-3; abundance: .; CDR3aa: CSVLDLAGRTDTQYF; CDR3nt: TGCAGCGTTCTTGACTTGGCAGGGCGCACAGATACGCAGTATTTT
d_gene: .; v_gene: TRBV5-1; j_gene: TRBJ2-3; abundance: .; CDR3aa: CASSTHRDTGGDTQYF; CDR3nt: TGCGCCAGCAGCACCCACCGGGACACCGGTGGAGATACGCAGTATTTT
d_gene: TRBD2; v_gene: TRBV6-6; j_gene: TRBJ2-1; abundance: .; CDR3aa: CASRLLAGGGNEQFF; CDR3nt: TGTGCCAGCAGGCTACTAGCGGGAGGGGGCAATGAGCAGTTCTTC
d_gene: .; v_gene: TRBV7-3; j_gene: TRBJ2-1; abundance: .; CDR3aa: CASTDRDFPNEQFF; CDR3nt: TGTGCCAGCACCGACCGGGACTTTCCGAATGAGCAGTTCTTC
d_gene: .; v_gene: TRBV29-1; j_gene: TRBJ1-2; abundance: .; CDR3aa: CSVPGDIWGYGYTF; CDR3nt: TGCAGCGTCCCAGGGGACATATGGGGCTATGGCTACACCTTC
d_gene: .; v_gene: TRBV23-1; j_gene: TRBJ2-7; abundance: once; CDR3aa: CASSQSYAGFCKSNEQYF; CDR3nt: TGCGCCAGCAGTCAATCATATGCGGGGTTTTGTAAAAGCAACGAGCAGTACTTC
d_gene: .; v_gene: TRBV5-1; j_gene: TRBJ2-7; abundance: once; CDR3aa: CASSFGQSYEQYF; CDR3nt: TGCGCCAGCAGCTTTGGGCAGAGCTACGAGCAGTACTTC
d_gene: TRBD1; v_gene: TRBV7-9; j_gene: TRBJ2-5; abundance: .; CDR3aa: CASSLYRGRGEETQYF; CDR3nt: TGTGCCAGCAGCTTATACAGGGGGCGAGGGGAGGAGACCCAGTACTTC
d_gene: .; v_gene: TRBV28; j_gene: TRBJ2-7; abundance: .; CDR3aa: CASSFPQSGTQTYEQYF; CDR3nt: TGTGCCAGCAGTTTCCCTCAGTCCGGGACACAGACCTACGAGCAGTACTTC
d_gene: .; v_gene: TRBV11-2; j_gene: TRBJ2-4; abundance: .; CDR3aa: CASSSSDRDSTKNIQYF; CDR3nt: TGTGCCAGCAGCTCTTCAGACAGGGACTCAACCAAAAACATTCAGTACTTC
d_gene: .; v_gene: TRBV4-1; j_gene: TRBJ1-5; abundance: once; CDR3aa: CASSHDPYGGNQPQHF; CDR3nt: TGCGCCAGCAGCCATGACCCATACGGGGGCAATCAGCCCCAGCATTTT
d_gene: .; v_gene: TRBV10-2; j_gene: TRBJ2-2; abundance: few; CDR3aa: CASSGSGTGELFF; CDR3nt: TGCGCCAGCAGTGGGTCTGGCACCGGGGAGCTGTTTTTT
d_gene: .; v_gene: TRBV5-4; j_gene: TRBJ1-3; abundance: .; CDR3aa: CASSLWRTSGNTIYF; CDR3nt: TGTGCCAGCAGCTTGTGGCGGACTTCTGGAAACACCATATATTTT
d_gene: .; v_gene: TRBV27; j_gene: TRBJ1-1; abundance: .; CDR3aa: CASTNGGAGTEAFF; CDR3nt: TGTGCCAGCACAAACGGGGGGGCCGGCACTGAAGCTTTCTTT
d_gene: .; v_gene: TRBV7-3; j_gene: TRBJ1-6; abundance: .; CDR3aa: CASSRGVGSPLHF; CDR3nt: TGTGCCAGCTCAAGGGGTGTGGGTTCACCCCTCCACTTT
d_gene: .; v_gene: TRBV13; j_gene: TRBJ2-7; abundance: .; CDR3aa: CASSGRDKPYEQYF; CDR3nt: TGTGCCAGCAGCGGCAGGGACAAACCCTACGAGCAGTACTTC
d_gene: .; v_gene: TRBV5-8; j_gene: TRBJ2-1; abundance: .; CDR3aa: CASSDTGTASYNEQFF; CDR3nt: TGTGCCAGCAGTGACACTGGGACCGCCTCCTACAATGAGCAGTTCTTC
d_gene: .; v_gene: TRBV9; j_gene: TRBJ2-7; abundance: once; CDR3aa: CASSVGADVYEQYF; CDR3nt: TGTGCCAGCAGCGTGGGAGCGGACGTGTACGAGCAGTACTTC
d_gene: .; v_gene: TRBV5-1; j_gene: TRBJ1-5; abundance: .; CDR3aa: CASSLGGSSNQPQHF; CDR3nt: TGCGCCAGCAGCTTGGGGGGGAGTAGCAATCAGCCCCAGCATTTT
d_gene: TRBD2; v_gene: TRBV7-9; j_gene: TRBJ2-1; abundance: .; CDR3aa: CASSLLSSGSSYNEQFF; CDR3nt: TGTGCCAGCAGCTTACTGTCTAGCGGGAGTAGTTACAATGAGCAGTTCTTC
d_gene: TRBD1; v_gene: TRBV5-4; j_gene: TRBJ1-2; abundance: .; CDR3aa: CASSQGDGGYTF; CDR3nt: TGTGCCAGCAGCCAGGGGGATGGGGGCTACACCTTC
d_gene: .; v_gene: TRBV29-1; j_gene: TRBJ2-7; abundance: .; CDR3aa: CSVEPDSSSYEQYF; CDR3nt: TGCAGCGTTGAACCGGACTCCAGCTCCTACGAGCAGTACTTC
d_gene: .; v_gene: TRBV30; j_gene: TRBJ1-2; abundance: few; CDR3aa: CAWNGGSNYGYTF; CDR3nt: TGTGCCTGGAACGGGGGGAGCAACTATGGCTACACCTTC
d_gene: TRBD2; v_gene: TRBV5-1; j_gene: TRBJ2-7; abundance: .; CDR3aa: CASSSGLAGYEQYF; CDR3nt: TGCGCCAGCAGCTCGGGACTAGCGGGCTACGAGCAGTACTTC
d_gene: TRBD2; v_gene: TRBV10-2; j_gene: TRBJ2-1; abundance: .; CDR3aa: CASSESSGGPPYNEQFF; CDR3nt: TGCGCCAGCAGTGAGTCATCGGGGGGGCCACCCTACAATGAGCAGTTCTTC
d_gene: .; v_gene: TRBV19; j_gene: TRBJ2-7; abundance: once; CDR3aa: CASSIVSAGEQYF; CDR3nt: TGTGCCAGTAGTATAGTGTCGGCGGGAGAGCAGTACTTC
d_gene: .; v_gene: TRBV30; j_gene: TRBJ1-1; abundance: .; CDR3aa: CAWSYIRDTEAFF; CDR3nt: TGTGCCTGGAGTTACATCCGGGACACTGAAGCTTTCTTT